The clone carrying this T cell receptor (beta chain) was seen only a few times. The antigen remains unidentified. This record belongs to a study of T cell repertoires in cytomegalovirus infection. Study background: From public TCR beta signatures came an indication of both CMV infection and matching HLA type. Whole-study findings and limits: CMV-specific TCR beta clonotypes restricted by HLA-C were the ones dominating the ex vivo response.

A single record per CDR3 protein comes from TCRdb applying MiXCR to the reads. This sample has around 260,000 distinct CDR3 sequences, with about 26% found just once. V was pared by 4 bases and J by 6 bases, with 20 bases between. The CDR3 consists of 16 residues. Germline V gene data show CDR1 as SGHNT and CDR2 as YYREEE (reference sequence). This TCR was recovered from a human donor in good health (CMV status not recorded). Some clones in this sample may be carry-over from other donors' samples. This rearrangement joins TRBV5-4 to TRBJ2-1, with a tentative D call TRBD1 (6 bases). The sequenced sample was PBMCs. The CDR3 sequence: CASSPARPGVVNEQFF. The CDR3 nucleotides read TGTGCCAGCAGCCCCGCCCGGCCAGGGGTCGTCAATGAGCAGTTCTTC.